These 24 T cell receptor beta chains were all obtained from the same sample, sequenced in a study of post-analysis software for immune sequencing data. cDNA libraries of TCR beta carried unique molecular identifiers. MiXCR, applied by TCRdb to the PCR reads, yields one record per CDR3 protein. Altogether more than 500,000 distinct CDR3 sequences are present, approximately 31% being singletons, with the ten largest covering roughly 6%. Regarding the study as a whole: Included in a set of roughly five TRBV segments more frequent in patients than controls were TRBV5-6, TRBV5-1 and TRBV20-1.

No cognate antigen is known for these TCRs. Sequenced material: blood. The receptors originated from a girl aged 2-17 years with multiple sclerosis.

The chain combines TRBV7-8 with TRBJ2-7; D is ambiguous. This CDR3 is built from 15 residues. V lost 5 bases to trimming and J lost 0 bases, with 14 bases between them. Germline CDR1 reads SGHVS; CDR2 reads FQNEAQ. The chain's CDR3 is CASSLDGWSSYEQYF. The CDR3 nucleotides are TGTGCCAGCAGCCTCGATGGGTGGAGCTCCTACGAGCAGTACTTC. The complete variable domain, with remaining parts taken from reference TRBV7-8 and TRBJ2-7, reads GAGVSQSPRYKVAKRGQDVALRCDPISGHVSLFWYQQALGQGPEFLTYFQNEAQLDKSGLPSDRFFAERPEGSVSTLKIQRTQQEDSAVYLCASSLDGWSSYEQYFGPGTRLTVT.

On this clonotype: The missing conserved phenylalanine or tryptophan at the end of this CDR3 makes a read error likely. V and J are TRBV5-5 and TRBJ2-2; possibly TRBD1 for D (5 bases). CDR3 length: 16 amino acids. V was trimmed by 4 bases and J by 4 bases, leaving 17 bases between them. Germline loops: CDR1 SGHKS, CDR2 YYEKEE (reference sequence). CDR3 sequence: CASSPALGPGTGELFS. The CDR3 nucleotides are TGTGCCAGCAGCCCGGCCTTGGGGCCGGGCACCGGGGAGCTGTTTTCT.

V and J are TRBV7-9 and TRBJ2-3; possible D gene TRBD2, 7 bases. Germline-derived CDR1 and CDR2 are SEHNR and FQNEAQ (reference sequence). V was trimmed by 5 bases and J by 4 bases, leaving 16 bases between them. This CDR3 region has 15 residues. This CDR3 is CASSLTGGGPDTQYF. CDR3 coding DNA: TGTGCCAGCAGCCTCACTGGCGGGGGCCCAGATACGCAGTATTTT.

The chain links TRBV7-8 to TRBJ2-5; the match to TRBD2 covers 12 bases. The CDR3 runs 17 residues. Germline V lookup: CDR1 SGHVS, CDR2 FQNEAQ. Trimming at V came to 5 bases and at J to 5 bases, leaving 12 bases not matched to a gene. CDR3 region: CASSVVVLAGGGETQYF. The CDR3 nucleotides read TGTGCCAGCAGCGTAGTGGTACTAGCGGGGGGCGGGGAGACCCAGTACTTC.

The V and J genes are TRBV7-9 and TRBJ1-2; TRBD1 is a possible D gene (5 bases). The CDR3 contains 15 residues. Germline V gives CDR1 SEHNR, CDR2 FQNEAQ (reference sequence). Trimming stripped 5 bases from V and 3 bases from J, with 16 bases between. The CDR3 sequence is CASSGGGVGHYGYTF. CDR3 sequence (DNA): TGTGCCAGCAGCGGGGGAGGGGTCGGGCACTATGGCTACACCTTC. Together with reference TRBV7-9 and TRBJ1-2, the CDR3 gives the full variable domain: DTGVSQNPRHKITKRGQNVTFRCDPISEHNRLYWYRQTLGQGPEFLTYFQNEAQLEKSRLLSDRFSAERPKGSFSTLEIQRTEQGDSAMYLCASSGGGVGHYGYTFGSGTRLTVV.

This clonotype was seen only once. The CDR3 here is CASSPLQGPLGKPQHF. CDR3 nucleotides: TGTGCCAGCAGTCCCTTACAGGGGCCCCTCGGAAAGCCCCAGCATTTT. The V call is TRBV6-2 or TRBV6-3, the J call TRBJ1-5; 7 bases align to TRBD1. The junction had 15 bases not matched to a gene; V was cut back by 5 bases and J by 8 bases. Germline CDR1 and CDR2: MNHEY and SVGEGT. This CDR3 region has 16 residues.

The rearrangement joins TRBV3-1 to TRBJ1-2, with 9 bases lining up with TRBD1. The CDR3 covers 16 residues. Germline lookup yields CDR1 LGHDT and CDR2 YNNKEL (reference sequence). V lost 1 base and J lost 1; bases outside the gene matches: 4. The DNA of the CDR3 is TGTGCCAGCAGCCAAGTTGGGGGACAGGGTAACTATGGCTACACCTTC. Protein: CASSQVGGQGNYGYTF.

This clonotype came up a few times. The V and J genes are TRBV10-2 and TRBJ1-6, with TRBD1 identical over 9 bases. V shed 6 bases, J shed 16 bases, and the junction held 13 bases outside the gene matches. The germline CDR1 and CDR2 sequences are WSHSY and SAAADI. This CDR3 has 14 residues. CDR3 DNA sequence: TGCGCCAGCAGCTCCGGGACAGGGAAGGTCTCACTCCACTTT. As protein: CASSSGTGKVSLHF.

The table lists this clonotype with a few counts. This chain links TRBV24-1 with TRBJ2-5; D may be TRBD2 (5 bases). CDR1 is KGHDR, CDR2 SFDVKD, per germline. The V and J ends lost 6 bases and 4 bases respectively, with 14 bases between them. The CDR3 loop spans 14 amino acids. The CDR3 is CATSNDGEGETQYF. The CDR3 region has the DNA TGTGCCACCAGTAACGACGGGGAAGGAGAGACCCAGTACTTC.

This clonotype was picked up a small number of times. V is TRBV7-9 and J is TRBJ2-3; TRBD2 aligns across 11 bases. V lost 0 bases to trimming and J lost 3 bases; unmatched junction nucleotides: 2. Germline V gene data show CDR1 as SEHNR and CDR2 as FQNEAQ (reference sequence). This CDR3 has 16 residues. CDR3 residues: CASSLATSGGTDTQYF. The CDR3 DNA sequence: TGTGCCAGCAGCTTAGCAACTAGCGGGGGTACAGATACGCAGTATTTT.

This clonotype was observed a handful of times. CDR3 region: CAISVSTGLASGANVLTF. CDR3 nucleotides: TGTGCCATCAGTGTATCGACAGGACTTGCCTCTGGGGCCAACGTCCTGACTTTC. The V call is TRBV10-3, the J call TRBJ2-6; D is possibly TRBD1 (6 bases). Germline CDR1 reads ENHRY; CDR2 reads SYGVKD. V was clipped by 4 bases and J by 0 bases, with 16 bases between them. CDR3 length equals 18 residues.

The chain couples TRBV5-1 to TRBJ2-3; D unclear. Germline CDR1 is SGHRS and CDR2 is YFSETQ. CDR3 length: 14 residues. Trimming took off 4 bases at V and 0 bases at J, with 9 bases between the two ends. CDR3 sequence reads: CASSVQDSTDTQYF. The CDR3 coding sequence is TGCGCCAGCAGCGTCCAGGATAGCACAGATACGCAGTATTTT. Based on the CDR3 plus reference TRBV5-1 and TRBJ2-3, the full variable domain is KAGVTQTPRYLIKTRGQQVTLSCSPISGHRSVSWYQQTPGQGLQFLFEYFSETQRNKGNFPGRFSGRQFSNSRSEMNVSTLELGDSALYLCASSVQDSTDTQYFGPGTRLTVL.

This clonotype was observed a handful of times. In DNA, the CDR3 is TGTGCCAGCAGGACGGGGAACATGGCCGGCTACACCTTC. Protein product: CASRTGNMAGYTF. The chain is built from TRBV6-5 and TRBJ1-2; D call uncertain. The germline V gene encodes CDR1 MNHEY and CDR2 SVGAGI. CDR3 length: 13 residues. Trimming removed 6 bases from V and 8 bases from J, with 16 bases in between.

There are a few counts of this clonotype. The rearrangement links TRBV29-1 to TRBJ1-1; D is unresolved. The CDR3 sequence is 15 residues long. CDR1 SQVTM and CDR2 ANQGSEA come from the germline V gene. The V end lost 3 bases, the J end lost 1 base, and 15 bases lay between the germline ends. In nucleotides, the CDR3 is TGCAGCGTTGATAGTAAAGTCTTATGGAACACTGAAGCTTTCTTT. Translation gives CSVDSKVLWNTEAFF.

This clonotype occurred many times. The chain employs TRBV7-9 and TRBJ1-1; 11 bases match TRBD1. Losses at the gene ends were 5 bases for V and 3 bases for J; bases not matched to a gene: 8. The CDR3 runs to 16 residues. Germline-derived CDR1 and CDR2 are SEHNR and FQNEAQ (reference sequence). The CDR3 is CASSHQDRGHYTEAFF. In nucleotides, the CDR3 is TGTGCCAGCAGCCATCAGGACAGGGGGCATTACACTGAAGCTTTCTTT.

The J gene is TRBJ1-2, the V gene TRBV25-1; the D gene is possibly TRBD1 (5 bases). CDR1 MGHDK and CDR2 SYGVNS come from the germline V gene. V was shortened by 3 bases and J by 3 bases, with 14 bases between the two germline ends. There are 15 residues in the CDR3. CDR3 sequence: CASSEMGGRDYGYTF. The CDR3 bases are TGTGCCAGCAGTGAGATGGGGGGAAGGGACTATGGCTACACCTTC.

The chain has TRBV6-1 and TRBJ2-7; 8 nucleotides agree with TRBD1. The J call may not be correct, given that the DNA end is closer to TRBJ2-5. The CDR3 loop spans 15 amino acids. Germline CDR1 MNHNS, CDR2 SASEGT. CDR3 residues: CASSPTDRGGETQYF. Here the CDR3 DNA reads TGTGCCAGCAGCCCTACAGACAGGGGCGGAGAGACCCAGTACTTC.

This clonotype was seen more than once but under ten times. The gene calls are TRBV5-1 and TRBJ2-3; no reliable D call. Trimming cost V 5 bases and J 3 bases, with 13 bases left between them. CDR1 and CDR2 from the germline V gene are SGHRS and YFSETQ. This CDR3 region has 14 residues. The CDR3 spells CASRFAATTDTQYF. The CDR3 nucleotides are TGCGCCAGCAGGTTCGCGGCTACGACAGATACGCAGTATTTT.

This clonotype was counted a few times. The rearrangement joins TRBV7-9 to TRBJ2-5; TRBD2 matches 7 bases. Germline V CDR1 and CDR2: SEHNR, FQNEAQ (reference sequence). The CDR3 runs 15 residues. V was pared by 11 bases and J by 3 bases, with 15 bases of the junction left unmatched. CDR3 sequence reads: CARIAPASGKETQYF. CDR3 bases: TGTGCCCGCATCGCTCCGGCTAGCGGAAAAGAGACCCAGTACTTC.

The chain couples TRBV5-1 to TRBJ2-4; possibly TRBD1 for D (5 bases). This CDR3 comprises 14 residues. The V and J ends lost 2 bases and 6 bases respectively, with 12 bases between them. Per germline, CDR1 SGHRS and CDR2 YFSETQ. The CDR3 sequence: CASSLDSLPNIQYF. DNA of the CDR3: TGCGCCAGCAGCTTAGACAGCCTACCAAACATTCAGTACTTC.

The chain joins TRBV2 to TRBJ1-5, with D perhaps TRBD1 (5 bases). V lost 4 bases and J 4 bases, leaving 11 bases between the germline ends. This CDR3 is built from 14 residues. From germline, CDR1 is SNHLY and CDR2 FYNNEI. The CDR3 DNA reads TGTGCCAGCAGTGTGCAGGGCTCTAATCAGCCCCAGCATTTT. As protein: CASSVQGSNQPQHF.

This clonotype came up a few times. The chain recombines TRBV11-2 with TRBJ2-3; no clear D. V was cut by 3 bases and J by 0 bases, with 10 bases left in between. Looked up from germline, CDR1 is SGHAT and CDR2 is FQNNGV. The CDR3 is made up of 15 amino acids. CDR3: CASSFTLQSTDTQYF. The CDR3 coding sequence is TGTGCCAGCAGCTTCACGCTGCAGAGCACAGATACGCAGTATTTT.

V usage is TRBV5-1 and J usage is TRBJ2-2, with D unclear. The CDR3 contains 15 residues. Germline assignment: CDR1 SGHRS and CDR2 YFSETQ. Trimming pared 0 bases from V and 1 base from J, leaving 7 bases between. CDR3 in amino acids: CASSLVSVNTGELFF. The CDR3 coding sequence is TGCGCCAGCAGCTTGGTGTCCGTGAACACCGGGGAGCTGTTTTTT.

This clonotype was observed a handful of times. The chain recombines TRBV14 with TRBJ1-4; no clear D. Trimming removed 5 bases at V and 7 bases at J, with 8 bases between. CDR1 SGHDN and CDR2 FVKESK come from the germline V gene. The CDR3 is 12 residues long. The CDR3 DNA reads as TGTGCCAGCAGCGAAGGGTTTGAAAAACTGTTTTTT. This codes for CASSEGFEKLFF. Filled out from reference TRBV14 and TRBJ1-4, the complete variable domain reads EAGVTQFPSHSVIEKGQTVTLRCDPISGHDNLYWYRRVMGKEIKFLLHFVKESKQDESGMPNNRFLAERTGGTYSTLKVQPAELEDSGVYFCASSEGFEKLFFGSGTQLSVL.